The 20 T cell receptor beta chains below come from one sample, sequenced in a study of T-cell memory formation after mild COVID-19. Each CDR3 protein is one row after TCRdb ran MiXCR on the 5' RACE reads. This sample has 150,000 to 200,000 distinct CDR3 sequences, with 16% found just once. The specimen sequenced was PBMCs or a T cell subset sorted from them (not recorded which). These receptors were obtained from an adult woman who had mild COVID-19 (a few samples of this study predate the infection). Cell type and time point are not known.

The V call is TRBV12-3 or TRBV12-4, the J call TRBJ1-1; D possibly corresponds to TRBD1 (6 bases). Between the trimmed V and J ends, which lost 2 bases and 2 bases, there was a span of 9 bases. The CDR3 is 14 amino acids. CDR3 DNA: TGTGCCAGCAGTTTAAGGGGGGTCAACACTGAAGCTTTCTTT. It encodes CASSLRGVNTEAFF.

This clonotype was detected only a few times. The CDR3 nucleotides are TGTGCCAGCAGCCAAGATCTATGGAAAGGCTACACCTTC. It specifies CASSQDLWKGYTF. This chain links TRBV3-1 with TRBJ1-2; D is unresolved. Germline V CDR1 and CDR2: LGHDT, YNNKEL (reference sequence). V lost 0 bases, J lost 8 bases, and 10 bases lay in between. The CDR3 has 13 amino acids.

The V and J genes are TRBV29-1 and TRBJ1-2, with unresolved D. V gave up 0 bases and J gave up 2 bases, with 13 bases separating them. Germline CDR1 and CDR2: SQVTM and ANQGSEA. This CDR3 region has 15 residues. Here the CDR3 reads CSVEEMAQLNYGYTF. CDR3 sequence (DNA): TGCAGCGTTGAAGAAATGGCCCAGTTGAACTATGGCTACACCTTC.

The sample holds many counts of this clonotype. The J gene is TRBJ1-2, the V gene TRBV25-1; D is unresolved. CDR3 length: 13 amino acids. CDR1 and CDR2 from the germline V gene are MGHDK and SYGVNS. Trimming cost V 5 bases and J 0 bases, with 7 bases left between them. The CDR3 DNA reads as TGTGCCAGCAGTCCCATCGCTAACTATGGCTACACCTTC. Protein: CASSPIANYGYTF.

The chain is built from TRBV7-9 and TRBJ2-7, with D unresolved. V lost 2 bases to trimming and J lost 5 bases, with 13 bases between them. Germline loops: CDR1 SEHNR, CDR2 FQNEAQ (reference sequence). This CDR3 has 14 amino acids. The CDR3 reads CASSLRNSVDEQYF. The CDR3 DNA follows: TGTGCCAGCAGCTTACGCAACTCGGTAGACGAGCAGTACTTC. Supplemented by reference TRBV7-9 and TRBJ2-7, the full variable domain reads DTGVSQNPRHKITKRGQNVTFRCDPISEHNRLYWYRQTLGQGPEFLTYFQNEAQLEKSRLLSDRFSAERPKGSFSTLEIQRTEQGDSAMYLCASSLRNSVDEQYFGPGTRLTVT.

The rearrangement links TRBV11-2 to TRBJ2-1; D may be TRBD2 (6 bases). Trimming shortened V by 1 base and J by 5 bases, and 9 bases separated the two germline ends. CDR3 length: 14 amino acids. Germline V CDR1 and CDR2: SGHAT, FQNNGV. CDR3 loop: CASSLVRGNNEQFF. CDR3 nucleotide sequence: TGTGCCAGCAGCTTAGTACGGGGGAACAATGAGCAGTTCTTC.

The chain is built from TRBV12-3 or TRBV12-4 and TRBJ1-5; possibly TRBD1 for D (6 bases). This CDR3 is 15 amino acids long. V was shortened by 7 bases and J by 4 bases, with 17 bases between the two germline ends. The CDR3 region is CASNRAGAKNQPQHF. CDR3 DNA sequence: TGTGCCAGCAACCGTGCGGGGGCCAAAAATCAGCCCCAGCATTTT.

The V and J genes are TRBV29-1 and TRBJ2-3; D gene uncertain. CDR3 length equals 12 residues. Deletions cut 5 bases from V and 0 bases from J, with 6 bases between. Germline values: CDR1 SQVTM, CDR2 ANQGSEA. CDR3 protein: CSVTQSTDTQYF. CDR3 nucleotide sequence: TGCAGCGTTACGCAAAGCACAGATACGCAGTATTTT.

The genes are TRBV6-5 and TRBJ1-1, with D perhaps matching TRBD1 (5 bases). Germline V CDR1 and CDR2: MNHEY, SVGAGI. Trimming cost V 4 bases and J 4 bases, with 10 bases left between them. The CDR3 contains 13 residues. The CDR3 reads CASSLGRGTEAFF. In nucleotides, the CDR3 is TGTGCCAGCAGTTTGGGGCGAGGCACTGAAGCTTTCTTT.

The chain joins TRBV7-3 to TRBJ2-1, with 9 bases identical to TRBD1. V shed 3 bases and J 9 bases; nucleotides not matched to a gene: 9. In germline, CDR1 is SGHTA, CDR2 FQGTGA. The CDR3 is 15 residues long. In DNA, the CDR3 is TGTGCCAGCAGCTTTACAACAGGGGGCCGTAGTGAGCAGTTCTTC. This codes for CASSFTTGGRSEQFF.

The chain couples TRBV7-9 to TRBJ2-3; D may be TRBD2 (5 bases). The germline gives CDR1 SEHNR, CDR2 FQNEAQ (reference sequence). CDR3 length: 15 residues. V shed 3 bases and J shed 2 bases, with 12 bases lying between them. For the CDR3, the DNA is TGTGCCAGCAGCTTTGTGAAGCGGTTCACAGATACGCAGTATTTT. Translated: CASSFVKRFTDTQYF. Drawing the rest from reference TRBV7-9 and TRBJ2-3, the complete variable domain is DTGVSQNPRHKITKRGQNVTFRCDPISEHNRLYWYRQTLGQGPEFLTYFQNEAQLEKSRLLSDRFSAERPKGSFSTLEIQRTEQGDSAMYLCASSFVKRFTDTQYFGPGTRLTVL.

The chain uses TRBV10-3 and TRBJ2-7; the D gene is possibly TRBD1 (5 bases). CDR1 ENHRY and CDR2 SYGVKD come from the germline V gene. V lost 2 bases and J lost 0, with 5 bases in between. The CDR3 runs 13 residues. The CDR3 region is CAISEGHSYEQYF. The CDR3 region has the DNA TGTGCCATCAGTGAGGGACACTCCTACGAGCAGTACTTC.

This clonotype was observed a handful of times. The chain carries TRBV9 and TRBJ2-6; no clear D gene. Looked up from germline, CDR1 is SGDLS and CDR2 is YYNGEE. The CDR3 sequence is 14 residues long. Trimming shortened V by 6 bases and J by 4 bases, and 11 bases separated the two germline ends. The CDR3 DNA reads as TGTGCCAGCACGCTAGGTGCAGGGGCCAACGTCCTGACTTTC. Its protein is CASTLGAGANVLTF. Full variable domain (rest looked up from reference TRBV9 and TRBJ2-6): DSGVTQTPKHLITATGQRVTLRCSPRSGDLSVYWYQQSLDQGLQFLIQYYNGEERAKGNILERFSAQQFPDLHSELNLSSLELGDSALYFCASTLGAGANVLTFGAGSRLTVL.

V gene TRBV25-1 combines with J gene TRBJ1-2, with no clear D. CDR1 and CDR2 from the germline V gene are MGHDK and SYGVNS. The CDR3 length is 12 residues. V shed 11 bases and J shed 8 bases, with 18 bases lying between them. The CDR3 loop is CASGGQSKGYTF. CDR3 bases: TGTGCCTCGGGCGGGCAGAGTAAAGGCTACACCTTC.

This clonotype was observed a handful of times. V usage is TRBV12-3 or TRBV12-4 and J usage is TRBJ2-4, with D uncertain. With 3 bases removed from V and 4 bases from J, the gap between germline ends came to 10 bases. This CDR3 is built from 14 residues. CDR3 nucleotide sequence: TGTGCCAGCAGTTTCTCCGACTTTAAAAACATTCAGTACTTC. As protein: CASSFSDFKNIQYF.

The CDR3 nucleotides read TGCGCCAGCAGCCAAGAGTCAAGCTACACAGGGGGGCGAGCTAACTATGGCTACACCTTC. Its translation is CASSQESSYTGGRANYGYTF. V gene TRBV4-3 combines with J gene TRBJ1-2; 8 bases map to TRBD1. J gave up 0 bases and V 0 bases, and 15 bases lay outside the gene matches. CDR1 and CDR2 (germline): LGHNA, YSLEER. The CDR3 is 20 amino acids.

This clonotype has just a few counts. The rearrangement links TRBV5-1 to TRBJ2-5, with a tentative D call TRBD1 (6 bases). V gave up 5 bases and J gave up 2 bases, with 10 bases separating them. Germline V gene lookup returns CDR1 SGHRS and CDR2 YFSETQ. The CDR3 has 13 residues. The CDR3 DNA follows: TGCGCCAGCAGATCCGGACAGCAAGAGACCCAGTACTTC. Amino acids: CASRSGQQETQYF.

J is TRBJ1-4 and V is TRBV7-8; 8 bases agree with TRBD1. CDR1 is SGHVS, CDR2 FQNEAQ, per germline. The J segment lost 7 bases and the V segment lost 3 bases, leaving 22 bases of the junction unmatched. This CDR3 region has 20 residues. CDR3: CASSFTPFRDRGLRGEKLFF. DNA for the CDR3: TGTGCCAGCAGCTTCACACCCTTCAGAGACAGGGGTTTACGCGGTGAAAAACTGTTTTTT.

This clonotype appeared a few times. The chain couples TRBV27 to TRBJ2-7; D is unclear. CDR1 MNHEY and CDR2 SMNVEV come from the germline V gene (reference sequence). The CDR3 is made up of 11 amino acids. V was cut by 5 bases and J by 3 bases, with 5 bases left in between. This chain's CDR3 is CASSKNYEQYF. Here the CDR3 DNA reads TGTGCCAGCAGTAAAAACTACGAGCAGTACTTC.

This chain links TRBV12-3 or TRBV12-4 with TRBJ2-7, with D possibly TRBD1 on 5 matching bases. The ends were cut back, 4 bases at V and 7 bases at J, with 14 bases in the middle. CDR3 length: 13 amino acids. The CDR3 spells CASSWRQSREQYF. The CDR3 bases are TGTGCCAGCAGTTGGCGACAGAGCCGGGAGCAGTACTTC.